This TCR beta chain stems from a study of blood T cells in healthy people across ages. Study-wide points: PBMCs left unsorted prevented a conclusive naive versus antigen-experienced comparison.

The use of a sample-barcoded 5' primer and a J-beta primer mix characterized a second PCR of roughly 6 to 11 cycles. TCRdb independently ran MiXCR on the 5' RACE reads; one entry per CDR3 protein. The table records fewer than 2 million distinct CDR3 sequences, 30% to 40% of them present only once. On this clonotype: Its antigen is not identified.

Sequenced input: blood. This clonotype was obtained from a human donor in good health.

The CDR3 DNA reads TGTGCCACCAGTGACTCCCCTGCTACAGCCGGGACACCCGTACCGGAGACCCAGTACTTC. The encoded protein is CATSDSPATAGTPVPETQYF. The rearrangement links TRBV24-1 to TRBJ2-5; D may be TRBD1 (6 bases). CDR3 length: 20 residues. The ends were cut back, 4 bases at V and 5 bases at J, with 31 bases in the middle. Germline CDR1 is KGHDR and CDR2 is SFDVKD.